This passage covers 32 T cell receptor beta chains from one sample sequenced in a study of blood T cell repertoires in COVID-19. The table came from immunoSEQ multiplex PCR; TCRdb's copy has only in-frame clones and leaves some out. In the table there are 200,000 to 250,000 clones, roughly 86% of which are singletons. Sequenced: peripheral blood. The receptors stem from a woman between 45 and 65 years old with active or convalescent COVID-19.

The chain recombines TRBV10-2 with TRBJ1-2; TRBD1 matches at 9 bases. Germline CDR1 and CDR2: WSHSY and SAAADI. The V gene end was trimmed by 5 bases and the J gene end by 3 bases; junction bases not matched to a gene: 10. The length of the CDR3 is 16 residues. This CDR3 is CASSPGTGRNDYGYTF. DNA of the CDR3: TGCGCCAGCAGTCCCGGGACAGGGCGTAACGACTATGGCTACACCTTC.

This clone has just one count. The J gene is TRBJ1-2, the V gene TRBV29-1, with D hard to call. The CDR3 extends over 13 amino acids. Germline loops: CDR1 SQVTM, CDR2 ANQGSEA. V lost 3 bases, J lost 4 bases, and 12 bases lay in between. The CDR3 protein is CSVDSGETYGYTF. The CDR3 DNA reads TGCAGCGTTGACAGTGGGGAGACCTATGGCTACACCTTC. The complete variable domain, with remaining parts taken from reference TRBV29-1 and TRBJ1-2, reads SAVISQKPSRDICQRGTSLTIQCQVDSQVTMMFWYRQQPGQSLTLIATANQGSEATYESGFVIDKFPISRPNLTFSTLTVSNMSPEDSSIYLCSVDSGETYGYTFGSGTRLTVV.

The chain employs TRBV19 and TRBJ1-2; TRBD1 aligns across 9 bases. This CDR3 has 14 amino acids. J lost 6 bases, V lost 5 bases, and 7 bases had no gene match. Germline V gene lookup returns CDR1 LNHDA and CDR2 SQIVND (reference sequence). CDR3 in DNA: TGTGCCAGTAGTCCCGGGACAGGGAATAATGGCTACACCTTC. Its translation is CASSPGTGNNGYTF.

The chain combines TRBV30 with TRBJ1-6; D unclear. Trimming stripped 2 bases from V and 0 bases from J, with 14 bases between. This CDR3 is built from 17 residues. Looked up from germline, CDR1 is GTSNPN and CDR2 is SVGIG (reference sequence). CDR3 coding DNA: TGTGCCTGGAGTCGCGGTGGCACTAGCTCCTATAATTCACCCCTCCACTTT. The encoded protein is CAWSRGGTSSYNSPLHF.

The table lists this clone with a few counts. The chain is built from TRBV2 and TRBJ2-7; D possibly corresponds to TRBD1 (7 bases). Per the germline V gene, CDR1 is SNHLY and CDR2 is FYNNEI. The CDR3 loop spans 14 amino acids. Trimming removed 6 bases at V and 5 bases at J, with 17 bases between. The CDR3: CASRGVEGAHEQYF. CDR3 nucleotide sequence: TGTGCCAGCAGGGGGGTGGAGGGGGCCCACGAGCAGTACTTC.

The genes are TRBV6-5 and TRBJ1-2; no clear D gene. The CDR3 runs 13 residues. From germline, CDR1 is MNHEY and CDR2 SVGAGI. V was clipped by 2 bases and J by 4 bases, with 8 bases between them. CDR3 in DNA: TGTGCCAGCAGTTACACCACTAGCTATGGCTACACCTTC. Its protein is CASSYTTSYGYTF.

The chain has TRBV28 and TRBJ1-2; 7 nucleotides line up with TRBD1. Trimming removed 6 bases from V and 4 bases from J; junction bases left unmatched: 14. The CDR3 runs to 16 residues. Per germline, CDR1 MDHEN and CDR2 SYDVKM. Written as DNA, the CDR3 is TGTGCCAGCAGGGCTGACCTAGGGGGCGCCGGCTATGGCTACACCTTC. The encoded protein is CASRADLGGAGYGYTF.

The rearrangement links TRBV3-1 (or the pseudogene TRBV3-2) to TRBJ1-1, with TRBD1 as a possible D gene (5 bases). Germline V gives CDR1 LGHDT, CDR2 YNNKEL (reference sequence). Trimming shortened V by 0 bases and J by 14 bases, and 19 bases separated the two germline ends. There are 14 residues in the CDR3. CDR3 protein: CASSQDSGGTLRFF. CDR3 nucleotide sequence: TGTGCCAGCAGCCAAGATAGTGGCGGGACCTTACGGTTCTTT.

The chain joins TRBV7-6 to TRBJ2-3; TRBD2 aligns across 8 bases. V was pared by 5 bases and J by 4 bases, with 17 bases of the junction left unmatched. The germline gives CDR1 SGHVS, CDR2 FNYEAQ. This CDR3 has 18 residues. CDR3 nucleotide sequence: TGTGCCAGCAGCCCTAAGGGAAACGGGGGGGCCTGGGCAGATACGCAGTATTTT. This gives the protein CASSPKGNGGAWADTQYF. Combining the CDR3 with reference TRBV7-6 and TRBJ2-3 gives the whole variable domain GAGVSQSPRYKVTKRGQDVALRCDPISGHVSLYWYRQALGQGPEFLTYFNYEAQQDKSGLPNDRFSAERPEGSISTLTIQRTEQRDSAMYRCASSPKGNGGAWADTQYFGPGTRLTVL.

This chain links TRBV6-5 with TRBJ2-3; tentative D call: TRBD2 (7 bases). Germline V gene data show CDR1 as MNHEY and CDR2 as SVGAGI. The CDR3 extends over 15 amino acids. The V gene lost 2 bases and the J gene lost 3 bases, with 12 bases spanning the gap. DNA for the CDR3: TGTGCCAGCAGTTACCGGCGGGGGCGAACAGATACGCAGTATTTT. This codes for CASSYRRGRTDTQYF.

The gene calls are TRBV6-5 and TRBJ1-1, with 7 positions matching TRBD1. The J segment lost 0 bases and the V segment lost 5 bases, leaving 3 bases of the junction unmatched. CDR1 is MNHEY and CDR2 is SVGAGI in the germline V gene. There are 14 residues in the CDR3. This CDR3 reads CASSLGQVNTEAFF. The CDR3 DNA follows: TGTGCCAGCAGTCTTGGACAGGTGAACACTGAAGCTTTCTTT.

The V call is TRBV2, the J call TRBJ2-1, with TRBD2 matching over 7 bases. The V segment lost 6 bases and the J segment 3 bases; nucleotides outside the gene matches: 2. CDR1 is SNHLY and CDR2 is FYNNEI in the germline V gene. This CDR3 has 13 amino acids. The CDR3 nucleotides are TGTGCCAGCAGGGGCGGGAGCTACAATGAGCAGTTCTTC. It yields the protein CASRGGSYNEQFF.

V gene TRBV7-9 combines with J gene TRBJ1-2, with 10 bases matching TRBD1. Germline V gene lookup returns CDR1 SEHNR and CDR2 FQNEAQ (reference sequence). V was pared by 5 bases and J by 3 bases, with 9 bases of the junction left unmatched. This CDR3 is built from 16 residues. The CDR3: CASSTNWDRGDYGYTF. The DNA of the CDR3 is TGTGCCAGCAGCACTAACTGGGACAGGGGCGACTATGGCTACACCTTC.

This chain connects TRBV5-1 to TRBJ2-1, with 8 bases fitting TRBD2. The V segment lost 1 base and the J segment 7 bases; nucleotides outside the gene matches: 7. CDR3 length equals 15 residues. CDR1 SGHRS and CDR2 YFSETQ come from the germline V gene. CDR3 bases: TGCGCCAGCAGCTTGACAGCGGGAGCTGAAAATGAGCAGTTCTTC. Its translation is CASSLTAGAENEQFF.

The chain employs TRBV7-3 and TRBJ2-5; no definite D call. This CDR3 contains 13 residues. With 4 bases removed from V and 9 bases from J, the gap between germline ends came to 15 bases. Germline V CDR1 and CDR2: SGHTA, FQGTGA. As DNA, the CDR3 is TGTGCCAGCAGCTCCTCTGCTAACGAGGCCCAGTACTTC. Translated, it gives CASSSSANEAQYF.

This clone has only a few counts. This sequence joins TRBV27 and TRBJ1-2; TRBD1 matches at 7 bases. Germline V lookup: CDR1 MNHEY, CDR2 SMNVEV (reference sequence). The CDR3 loop spans 16 amino acids. Germline trimming cut 5 bases from V and 1 base from J; bases unmatched to any gene: 10. The CDR3 nucleotides are TGTGCCAGCAGTACGAACAGGGACAGCTTTAACTATGGCTACACCTTC. Residues: CASSTNRDSFNYGYTF.

This chain joins TRBV10-2 and TRBJ1-2, with 9 bases aligning to TRBD1. The germline V gene encodes CDR1 WSHSY and CDR2 SAAADI. The V gene end was trimmed by 3 bases and the J gene end by 1 base; junction bases not matched to a gene: 6. This CDR3 comprises 16 residues. CDR3 sequence reads: CASSDRGDRVNYGYTF. Here the CDR3 DNA reads TGCGCCAGCAGTGATCGCGGGGACAGGGTTAACTATGGCTACACCTTC.

This clone was counted only a few times. The V call is TRBV5-1, the J call TRBJ2-2; possible D gene TRBD1, 5 bases. This CDR3 has 14 residues. CDR1 is SGHRS and CDR2 is YFSETQ in the germline V gene. V lost 0 bases and J 3 bases, leaving 6 bases between the germline ends. For the CDR3, the DNA is TGCGCCAGCAGCTTGGAAGGGGACACCGGGGAGCTGTTTTTT. Translating gives CASSLEGDTGELFF.

The chain uses TRBV28 and TRBJ1-1, with D unresolved. The CDR3 sequence is 14 residues long. Germline lookup yields CDR1 MDHEN and CDR2 SYDVKM. V lost 7 bases and J 3 bases, leaving 15 bases between the germline ends. This CDR3 reads CASNTEEVDTEAFF. The CDR3 region has the DNA TGTGCCAGCAACACTGAGGAGGTGGACACTGAAGCTTTCTTT.

This chain uses TRBV28 with TRBJ1-4; D not resolved. The germline V and J ends were trimmed by 3 bases and 5 bases, with 13 bases remaining between them. There are 15 residues in the CDR3. CDR1 is MDHEN and CDR2 is SYDVKM in the germline V gene. The CDR3 sequence: CASSFAGANNEKLFF. In DNA form, the CDR3 reads TGTGCCAGCAGTTTCGCGGGCGCGAACAATGAAAAACTGTTTTTT.

The rearrangement links TRBV3-1 (or the pseudogene TRBV3-2) to TRBJ1-6; 11 nucleotides match TRBD1. The CDR3 consists of 13 residues. The trim removed 6 bases at V and 9 bases at J, leaving 1 base unmatched. The germline CDR1 and CDR2 sequences are LGHDT and YNNKEL (reference sequence). CDR3 bases: TGTGCCAGCAGGGGGACAGGGGGTTCACCCCTCCACTTT. It codes for CASRGTGGSPLHF.

The chain joins TRBV3-1 (or the pseudogene TRBV3-2) to TRBJ1-1; possible D gene TRBD1, 5 bases. Germline V gene lookup returns CDR1 LGHDT and CDR2 YNNKEL (reference sequence). Trimming left V 0 bases short and J 11 bases short, with 22 bases between. The CDR3 is made up of 16 amino acids. The CDR3 reads CASSQDGDPGRAGAFF. CDR3 in DNA: TGTGCCAGCAGCCAAGACGGGGACCCGGGGAGGGCTGGGGCTTTCTTT.

The chain combines TRBV19 with TRBJ1-6; TRBD1 is a possible D gene (5 bases). The germline V and J ends were trimmed by 5 bases and 10 bases, with 21 bases remaining between them. The CDR3 is 16 amino acids. Germline values: CDR1 LNHDA, CDR2 SQIVND (reference sequence). CDR3 residues: CASSARGTPSGSPLHF. CDR3 coding DNA: TGTGCCAGTAGTGCCCGGGGGACCCCCAGCGGGTCACCCCTCCACTTT.

The CDR3 here is CASSYLSGRTAPNTEAFF. Written as DNA, the CDR3 is TGTGCCAGCAGTTACTTATCCGGGCGGACAGCCCCCAACACTGAAGCTTTCTTT. The J gene is TRBJ1-1, the V gene TRBV6-2 or TRBV6-3; tentative D call: TRBD1 (6 bases). The CDR3 has 18 amino acids. CDR1 and CDR2 (germline): MNHEY, SVGEGT. Trimming took 1 base from V and 2 from J, leaving 20 bases between them.

V gene TRBV6-1 combines with J gene TRBJ2-1; D gene unclear. Germline V lookup: CDR1 MNHNS, CDR2 SASEGT. Trimming pared 2 bases from V and 7 bases from J, leaving 15 bases between. The CDR3 extends over 15 amino acids. CDR3 amino acids: CASSESLWSLNEQFF. The DNA of the CDR3 is TGTGCCAGCAGTGAATCCCTATGGTCGCTGAATGAGCAGTTCTTC.

The genes are TRBV7-9 and TRBJ1-2; D might be TRBD1 (5 bases). V lost 3 bases to trimming and J lost 4 bases, with 12 bases between them. From germline, CDR1 is SEHNR and CDR2 FQNEAQ (reference sequence). CDR3 length: 14 amino acids. CDR3 in DNA: TGTGCCAGCAGCTTGGCAGGGATTGGCTATGGCTACACCTTC. Translating gives CASSLAGIGYGYTF. Variable domain in full (rest from reference TRBV7-9 and TRBJ1-2): DTGVSQNPRHKITKRGQNVTFRCDPISEHNRLYWYRQTLGQGPEFLTYFQNEAQLEKSRLLSDRFSAERPKGSFSTLEIQRTEQGDSAMYLCASSLAGIGYGYTFGSGTRLTVV.

The gene calls are TRBV10-3 and TRBJ1-1; possible D gene TRBD1, 6 bases. CDR1 is ENHRY, CDR2 SYGVKD, per germline. The V end lost 6 bases, the J end lost 2 bases, and 13 bases lay between the germline ends. The CDR3 is 14 residues long. CDR3 protein: CAIRGARGNTEAFF. CDR3 nucleotides: TGTGCCATCAGGGGGGCCAGGGGCAACACTGAAGCTTTCTTT.

The chain combines TRBV5-5 with TRBJ1-4, with D perhaps TRBD1 (5 bases). CDR1 is SGHKS, CDR2 YYEKEE, per germline (reference sequence). V shed 3 bases and J shed 6 bases, with 12 bases lying between them. The length of the CDR3 is 14 residues. CDR3 in amino acids: CASSYSGGDEKLFF. The CDR3 nucleotides are TGTGCCAGCAGCTATTCCGGAGGGGATGAAAAACTGTTTTTT.

The chain couples TRBV3-1 (or the pseudogene TRBV3-2) to TRBJ1-6, with D perhaps TRBD1 (5 bases). The CDR3 extends over 15 amino acids. V was pared by 0 bases and J by 10 bases, with 13 bases between. In germline, CDR1 is LGHDT, CDR2 YNNKEL (reference sequence). The CDR3, as DNA: TGTGCCAGCAGCCAAGAGGGCGGGACCAGCTCACCCCTCCACTTT. Encoded protein: CASSQEGGTSSPLHF.

The V call is TRBV3-1 (or the pseudogene TRBV3-2), the J call TRBJ2-3; D might be TRBD2 (5 bases). This CDR3 contains 15 residues. V lost 0 bases, J lost 3 bases, and 10 bases lay in between. Germline CDR1 LGHDT, CDR2 YNNKEL (reference sequence). CDR3 protein: CASSQERRTTDTQYF. DNA of the CDR3: TGTGCCAGCAGCCAAGAACGTCGGACTACAGATACGCAGTATTTT.

For this clone: Given the absence of the conserved phenylalanine or tryptophan at the CDR3 end, a read error is likely. Because the CDR3's place on the DNA is in doubt, the DNA is left out and the CDR3 is given as listed by TCRdb. The CDR3 here is CASSSGYETEC. The chain employs TRBV12-3 or TRBV12-4 and TRBJ2-7; the table's D call, TRBD2, was not checked against the DNA. The CDR3 contains 11 residues when both ends are counted.

This rearrangement joins TRBV28 to TRBJ2-3; possibly TRBD1 for D (6 bases). This CDR3 is 16 amino acids long. CDR1 MDHEN and CDR2 SYDVKM come from the germline V gene. Trimming pared 4 bases from V and 0 bases from J, leaving 14 bases between. The chain's CDR3 is CASSSQQGRSTDTQYF. The CDR3 bases are TGTGCCAGCAGTTCGCAACAGGGAAGGAGCACAGATACGCAGTATTTT.